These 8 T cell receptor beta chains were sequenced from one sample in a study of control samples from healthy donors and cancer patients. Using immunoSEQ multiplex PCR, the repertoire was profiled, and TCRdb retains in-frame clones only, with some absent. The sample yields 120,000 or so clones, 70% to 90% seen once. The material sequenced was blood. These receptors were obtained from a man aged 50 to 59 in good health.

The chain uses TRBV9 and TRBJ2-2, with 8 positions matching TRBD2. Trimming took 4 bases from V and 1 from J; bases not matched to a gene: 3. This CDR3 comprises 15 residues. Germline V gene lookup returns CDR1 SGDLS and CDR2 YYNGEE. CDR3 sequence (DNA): TGTGCCAGCAGCCCCCGGGGGGGGAACACCGGGGAGCTGTTTTTT. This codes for CASSPRGGNTGELFF.

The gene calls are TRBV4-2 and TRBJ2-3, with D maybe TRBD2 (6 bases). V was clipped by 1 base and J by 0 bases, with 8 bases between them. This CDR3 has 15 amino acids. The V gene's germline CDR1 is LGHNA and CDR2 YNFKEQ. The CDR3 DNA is TGTGCCAGCAGCCAAGGAAGCGGGAGCACAGATACGCAGTATTTT. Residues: CASSQGSGSTDTQYF.

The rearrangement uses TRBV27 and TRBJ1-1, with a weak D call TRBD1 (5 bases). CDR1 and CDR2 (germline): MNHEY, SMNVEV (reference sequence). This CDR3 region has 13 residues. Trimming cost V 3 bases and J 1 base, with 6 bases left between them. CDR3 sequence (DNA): TGTGCCAGCAGTTTGACAGAGAACACTGAAGCTTTCTTT. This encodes CASSLTENTEAFF.

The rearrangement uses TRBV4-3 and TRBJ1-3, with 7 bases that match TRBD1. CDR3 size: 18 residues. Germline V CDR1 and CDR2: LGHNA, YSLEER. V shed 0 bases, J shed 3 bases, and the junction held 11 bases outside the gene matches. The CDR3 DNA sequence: TGCGCCAGCAGCCAAGATCTATCAGGGGGGATAGGTGGAAACACCATATATTTT. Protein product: CASSQDLSGGIGGNTIYF.

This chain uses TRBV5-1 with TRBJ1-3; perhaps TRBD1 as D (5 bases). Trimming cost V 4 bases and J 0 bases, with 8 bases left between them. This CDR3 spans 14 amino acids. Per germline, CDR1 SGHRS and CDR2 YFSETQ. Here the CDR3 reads CASSQDTSGNTIYF. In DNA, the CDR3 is TGCGCCAGCAGCCAGGACACCTCTGGAAACACCATATATTTT.

CDR3 coding DNA: TGTGCCAGCAGTTACGCGGCAGCTTTTCAGCCCCAGCATTTT. This gives the protein CASSYAAAFQPQHF. The chain carries TRBV6-2 or TRBV6-3 and TRBJ1-5; D ambiguous. The CDR3 has 14 residues. V was clipped by 2 bases and J by 6 bases, with 11 bases between them. Germline CDR1 reads MNHEY; CDR2 reads SVGEGT.

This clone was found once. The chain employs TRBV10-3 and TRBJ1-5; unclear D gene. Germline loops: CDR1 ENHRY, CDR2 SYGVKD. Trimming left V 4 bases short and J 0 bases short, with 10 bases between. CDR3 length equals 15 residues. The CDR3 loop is CAISVGTHSNQPQHF. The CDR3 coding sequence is TGTGCCATCAGTGTCGGCACACATAGCAATCAGCCCCAGCATTTT.

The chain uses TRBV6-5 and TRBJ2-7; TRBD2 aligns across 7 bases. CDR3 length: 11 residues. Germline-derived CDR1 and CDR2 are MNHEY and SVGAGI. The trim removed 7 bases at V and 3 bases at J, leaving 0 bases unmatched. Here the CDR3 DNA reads TGTGCCAGCAAGCGGGGCTACGAGCAGTACTTC. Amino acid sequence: CASKRGYEQYF.